The entry below describes one T cell receptor (beta chain). This sample was taken from a study of patients and donors after allogeneic stem cell transplantation. The CDR3 has 14 residues. Germline CDR1 is SEHNR and CDR2 is FQNEAQ (reference sequence). V shed 3 bases and J shed 5 bases, with 13 bases lying between them. TCRdb called the RT-PCR reads again in MiXCR, with one record for every CDR3 protein. The sample carries hundreds of thousands of distinct CDR3 sequences, more than 15% recorded once. This sequence originates from a human donor who was either an allogeneic HSCT recipient or a stem cell or donor lymphocyte infusion donor (not recorded which). It is not recorded whose cells these are; they may come from a transplant donor. The sample consisted of blood, either unsorted or a sorted T cell fraction (not recorded which). The rearrangement uses TRBV7-9 and TRBJ2-5, with D tentatively TRBD1 (7 bases). CDR3: CASSLEGARETQYF. Written as DNA, the CDR3 is TGTGCCAGCAGCTTGGAGGGGGCGCGGGAGACCCAGTACTTC.